This T cell receptor (beta chain) was identified in a study of CD8 T cells in Susac syndrome. In this sample, this clonotype turned up a few times. Reverse transcription of about 0.5 to 1 ug RNA used random hexamers. MiXCR, applied by TCRdb to the immunoSEQ multiplex PCR reads, yields one record per CDR3 protein. The sample contains fewer than 350,000 distinct CDR3 sequences, 89% of which appear only once. The sequence was obtained from a human donor with multiple sclerosis. The source material was CD8+ T cells from PBMCs.

CDR3 sequence (DNA): TGTGCCAGCAGCTTACAGGCAGGGGGAGAGACCCAGTACTTC. It encodes CASSLQAGGETQYF. V usage is TRBV5-5 and J usage is TRBJ2-5, with 7 bases lining up with TRBD1. The CDR3 is made up of 14 amino acids. From germline, CDR1 is SGHKS and CDR2 YYEKEE (reference sequence). V was clipped by 2 bases and J by 4 bases; unmatched bases: 5.